This T cell receptor (beta chain) was profiled in a study of cytomegalovirus exposure and HLA in healthy donors. The study's findings and limits: Some V segments (TRBV6-2 and TRBV6-3 among them) were excluded as indistinguishable.

Trimming at V came to 5 bases and at J to 3 bases, leaving 6 bases not matched to a gene. Germline assignment: CDR1 KGHSH and CDR2 LQKENI. This CDR3 is built from 14 residues. PCR employed 60 Vbeta and 13 Jbeta primers. TCRdb keeps only in-frame clones here, not all; method: immunoSEQ multiplex PCR. The profile covers about 110,000 clones, with around three quarters appearing a single time and roughly 3% taken by the ten largest. For this clone: The target antigen is unknown.

The clonotype comes from a woman aged 18-29 years in good health and CMV-seropositive. Sequenced input: PBMCs. The chain combines TRBV18 with TRBJ1-1; 7 nucleotides line up with TRBD1. The CDR3 DNA sequence: TGTGCCAGCTCAAGGGGGCCGGAGGACACTGAAGCTTTCTTT. Translation: CASSRGPEDTEAFF. The variable domain in full, with the rest retrieved from reference TRBV18 and TRBJ1-1, is NAGVMQNPRHLVRRRGQEARLRCSPMKGHSHVYWYRQLPEEGLKFMVYLQKENIIDESGMPKERFSAEFPKEGPSILRIQQVVRGDSAAYFCASSRGPEDTEAFFGQGTRLTVV.